This TCR beta chain was identified during a study of blood T cell repertoires in COVID-19. At the level of the study: T cells, B-cell-depleted T cells, or PBMCs provided the cDNA or gDNA that served as material.

The CDR3 covers 17 residues. Germline CDR1 is SGHNT and CDR2 is YYREEE (reference sequence). J was trimmed by 0 bases and V by 4 bases; bases with no gene match: 12. Repertoires were generated with immunoSEQ multiplex PCR, while TCRdb's copy carries only in-frame clones and drops some. The sample carries 180,000 or so clones, around 88% recorded once. The sample taken for sequencing was peripheral blood. The genes are TRBV5-4 and TRBJ2-5; 7 bases match TRBD2. The sequence derives from a woman younger than 45 with acute or convalescent COVID-19. CDR3 DNA: TGTGCCAGCAGCCCGGGGGGTGGGATATGGGACCAAGAGACCCAGTACTTC. Protein: CASSPGGGIWDQETQYF.